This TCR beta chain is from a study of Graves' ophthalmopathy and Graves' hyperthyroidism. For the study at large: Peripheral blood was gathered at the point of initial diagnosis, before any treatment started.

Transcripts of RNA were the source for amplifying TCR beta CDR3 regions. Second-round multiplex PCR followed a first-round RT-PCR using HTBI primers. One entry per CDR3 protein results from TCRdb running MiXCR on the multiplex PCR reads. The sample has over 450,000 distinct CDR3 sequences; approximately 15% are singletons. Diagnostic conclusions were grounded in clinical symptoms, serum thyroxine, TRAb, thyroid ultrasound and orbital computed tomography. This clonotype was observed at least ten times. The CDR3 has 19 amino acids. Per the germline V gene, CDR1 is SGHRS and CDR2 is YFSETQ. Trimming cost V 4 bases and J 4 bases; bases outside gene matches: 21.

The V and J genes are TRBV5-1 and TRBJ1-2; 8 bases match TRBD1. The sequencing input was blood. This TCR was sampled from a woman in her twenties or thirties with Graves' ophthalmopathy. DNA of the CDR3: TGCGCCAGCAGCGTCCAAGGGTCCGGGGCGACAGGGGACTCCTATGGCTACACCTTC. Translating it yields CASSVQGSGATGDSYGYTF.